Below are 20 T cell receptor beta chains sequenced from a single sample in a study of blood T cell repertoires in COVID-19. Assay: immunoSEQ multiplex PCR; the TCRdb copy retains only in-frame clones and omits some. The table includes around 80,000 clones, 75% to 85% detected once. Sequencing used peripheral blood. Receptors originate from a human donor in a cohort sampled during active COVID-19.

The count of this clone is one. The J gene is TRBJ2-4, the V gene TRBV27; D possibly corresponds to TRBD1 (5 bases). The CDR3 sequence is 18 residues long. Germline assignment: CDR1 MNHEY and CDR2 SMNVEV (reference sequence). V gave up 1 base and J gave up 6 bases, with 22 bases separating them. This CDR3 is CASSLFETRTPSRNIQYF. The CDR3 nucleotides are TGTGCCAGCAGTTTATTCGAAACCCGGACACCCTCGAGAAACATTCAGTACTTC.

This clone was picked up one time. The chain joins TRBV4-2 to TRBJ2-1, with D possibly TRBD2 on 6 matching bases. The CDR3 extends over 14 amino acids. V lost 2 bases to trimming and J lost 5 bases, with 10 bases between them. Germline lookup yields CDR1 LGHNA and CDR2 YNFKEQ. The CDR3 nucleotides are TGTGCCAGCAGCCAACTAGCGTCTCACAATGAGCAGTTCTTC. Translated: CASSQLASHNEQFF.

The chain combines TRBV5-4 with TRBJ2-5; D might be TRBD1 (5 bases). The CDR3 length is 13 residues. The V gene's germline CDR1 is SGHNT and CDR2 YYREEE (reference sequence). Trimming cost V 6 bases and J 0 bases, with 9 bases left between them. CDR3 DNA sequence: TGTGCCAGCAAAACAGGCGACCAAGAGACCCAGTACTTC. Its translation is CASKTGDQETQYF.

The chain uses TRBV7-9 and TRBJ1-1; tentatively, D is TRBD1 (5 bases). Per germline, CDR1 SEHNR and CDR2 FQNEAQ (reference sequence). V lost 1 base and J 7 bases, leaving 25 bases between the germline ends. The CDR3 loop spans 18 amino acids. Here the CDR3 reads CASSLGVSMILDTNEAFF. In nucleotides, the CDR3 is TGTGCCAGCAGCTTAGGAGTCTCCATGATCCTGGACACGAATGAAGCTTTCTTT.

The chain carries TRBV20-1 and TRBJ1-2; weak D call: TRBD1 (5 bases). The CDR3 sequence is 10 residues long. V shed 5 bases and J shed 9 bases, with 10 bases lying between them. The germline gives CDR1 DFQATT, CDR2 SNEGSKA (reference sequence). CDR3 bases: TGCAGTGCTGGGAGGGGCCGCTACACCTTC. Translated, it gives CSAGRGRYTF.

This chain uses TRBV5-1 with TRBJ1-3; TRBD1 aligns across 8 bases. This CDR3 spans 16 amino acids. J gave up 0 bases and V 4 bases, and 6 bases lay outside the gene matches. Germline-derived CDR1 and CDR2 are SGHRS and YFSETQ. CDR3 DNA sequence: TGCGCCAGCAGCCTCGGGACAGGACGCTCTGGAAACACCATATATTTT. Translated, it gives CASSLGTGRSGNTIYF.

As concerns this clone: Different DNA sequences within this sample yield the same CDR3. This chain links TRBV5-1 with TRBJ1-1; maybe TRBD1 (5 bases). The germline CDR1 and CDR2 sequences are SGHRS and YFSETQ. With 0 bases removed from V and 4 bases from J, the gap between germline ends came to 7 bases. CDR3 length equals 13 residues. The CDR3 coding sequence is TGCGCCAGCAGCTTGGGGGGCGGCACTGAAGCTTTCTTT. It translates to CASSLGGGTEAFF. Looking up the rest from reference TRBV5-1 and TRBJ1-1 gives the full variable domain: KAGVTQTPRYLIKTRGQQVTLSCSPISGHRSVSWYQQTPGQGLQFLFEYFSETQRNKGNFPGRFSGRQFSNSRSEMNVSTLELGDSALYLCASSLGGGTEAFFGQGTRLTVV.

This chain uses TRBV7-6 with TRBJ1-5; 10 positions agree with TRBD1. The CDR3 has 15 residues. V trimming: 3 bases; J trimming: 6 bases; junction bases outside the gene matches: 5. The germline V gene encodes CDR1 SGHVS and CDR2 FNYEAQ. The CDR3 loop reads CASSLGQGLSQPQHF. For the CDR3, the DNA is TGTGCCAGCAGCTTGGGACAGGGGTTGAGTCAGCCCCAGCATTTT.

The chain employs TRBV11-3 and TRBJ2-7; TRBD1 agrees at 9 bases. CDR3 length: 14 amino acids. CDR1 is SGHNT and CDR2 is YENEEA in the germline V gene. J was trimmed by 5 bases and V by 4 bases; bases with no gene match: 6. CDR3 protein: CASSSRDRVDEQYF. The CDR3 nucleotides are TGTGCCAGCAGCTCACGGGACAGGGTCGACGAGCAGTACTTC.

This clone came up a few times. This rearrangement joins TRBV4-1 to TRBJ2-2, with TRBD1 identical over 9 bases. This CDR3 spans 16 amino acids. Germline CDR1 is MGHRA and CDR2 is YSYEKL. V was clipped by 2 bases and J by 3 bases; unmatched bases: 4. CDR3 sequence: CASSQTGQGYTGELFF. CDR3 coding DNA: TGCGCCAGCAGCCAAACGGGACAGGGATACACCGGGGAGCTGTTTTTT.

This chain connects TRBV6-2 or TRBV6-3 to TRBJ2-7, with a tentative D call TRBD2 (7 bases). The CDR3 covers 16 residues. V dropped 1 base and J dropped 0 bases, with 13 bases sitting between them. Looked up from germline, CDR1 is MNHEY and CDR2 is SVGEGT. The CDR3 is CASSYFGGGSSYEQYF. For the CDR3, the DNA is TGTGCCAGCAGTTACTTTGGCGGGGGCAGCTCCTACGAGCAGTACTTC.

The chain recombines TRBV7-7 with TRBJ2-5; D may be TRBD2 (6 bases). The V gene's germline CDR1 is SSHAT and CDR2 FNYEAQ (reference sequence). The V end was cut by 1 base, the J end by 5 bases, with 14 bases between. CDR3 length: 15 amino acids. The CDR3 sequence is CASSLGLTRDETQYF. CDR3 DNA: TGTGCCAGCAGCTTAGGTTTGACTAGGGACGAGACCCAGTACTTC.

This chain connects TRBV18 to TRBJ1-1; 9 bases align to TRBD1. Germline values: CDR1 KGHSH, CDR2 LQKENI. V lost 3 bases, J lost 3 bases, and 5 bases stayed unmatched. The CDR3 spans 15 residues. This CDR3 is CASSPGQGRHTEAFF. The CDR3 region has the DNA TGTGCCAGCTCACCTGGACAGGGGAGGCACACTGAAGCTTTCTTT.

This sequence joins TRBV5-8 and TRBJ1-1; D is uncertain. The CDR3 is 14 amino acids. V was cut by 0 bases and J by 6 bases, with 12 bases left in between. From germline, CDR1 is SGHTS and CDR2 YDEGEE. CDR3 protein: CASSLVGRESEAFF. For the CDR3, the DNA is TGTGCCAGCAGCTTGGTGGGGAGGGAGTCTGAAGCTTTCTTT.

This rearrangement joins TRBV11-2 to TRBJ2-3; TRBD2 matches at 7 bases. V dropped 7 bases and J dropped 5; count of bases not matched to a gene: 3. Germline-derived CDR1 and CDR2 are SGHAT and FQNNGV. This CDR3 comprises 12 residues. The DNA for the CDR3 is TGTGCCAGCACCCCGGGGGGAGATACGCAGTATTTT. As protein: CASTPGGDTQYF.

The chain has TRBV18 and TRBJ2-7; no clear D. The CDR3 loop spans 13 amino acids. The germline CDR1 and CDR2 sequences are KGHSH and LQKENI. V was trimmed by 2 bases and J by 4 bases, leaving 9 bases between them. CDR3 sequence: CASSPAETYEQYF. CDR3 bases: TGTGCCAGCTCACCAGCTGAGACTTACGAGCAGTACTTC.

The chain employs TRBV27 and TRBJ2-5; TRBD2 matches 8 bases. J lost 5 bases, V lost 4 bases, and 9 bases had no gene match. The CDR3 extends over 15 amino acids. CDR1 is MNHEY and CDR2 is SMNVEV in the germline V gene (reference sequence). The CDR3 DNA reads TGTGCCAGCAGTTCGCTGGCGGGGGGCCGGGAGACCCAGTACTTC. Residues: CASSSLAGGRETQYF.

In nucleotides, the CDR3 is TGTGCCAGCTCACCGCAGGGGAGTAGCACAGATACGCAGTATTTT. Its protein product is CASSPQGSSTDTQYF. The rearrangement links TRBV18 to TRBJ2-3; D possibly corresponds to TRBD1 (6 bases). With 3 bases removed from V and 0 bases from J, the gap between germline ends came to 10 bases. The germline V gene encodes CDR1 KGHSH and CDR2 LQKENI. CDR3 size: 15 residues.

A note on this clone: Other DNA sequences in this sample translate to the same CDR3. V is TRBV11-3 and J is TRBJ1-1; TRBD1 matches 9 bases. There are 14 residues in the CDR3. With 1 base clipped from V and 3 bases from J, the junction kept 0 bases outside the gene matches. The V gene's germline CDR1 is SGHNT and CDR2 YENEEA. CDR3 coding DNA: TGTGCCAGCAGCTTAGGGACAGGGGACACTGAAGCTTTCTTT. Translating gives CASSLGTGDTEAFF.

This chain links TRBV5-1 with TRBJ2-5, with D perhaps matching TRBD1 (5 bases). Germline CDR1 reads SGHRS; CDR2 reads YFSETQ. This CDR3 contains 14 residues. The V and J ends lost 2 bases and 5 bases respectively, with 13 bases between them. CDR3 DNA: TGCGCCAGCAGCTTTAACAGGAAGGCGGAGACCCAGTACTTC. It codes for CASSFNRKAETQYF.